This T cell receptor beta chain was identified in a study of PD-1 and CTLA-4 blockade in melanoma. CDR1 is LNHDA, CDR2 SQIVND, per germline (reference sequence). With V trimmed by 6 bases and J by 0 bases, 10 bases remained unmatched. The CDR3 extends over 16 amino acids. A single count supports this clone. Produced via immunoSEQ multiplex PCR; TCRdb's table is partial and in-frame only. The table includes over 15,000 clones, about 71% detected once. The sequenced sample was CD8+ T cells from peripheral blood, obtained from a patient given anti-PD-1 treatment. The clonotype originates from a human donor with melanoma. The chain carries TRBV19 and TRBJ1-1; 7 bases are shared with TRBD1. The CDR3 DNA sequence: TGTGCCAGTAGGACAGGGTTAAAAGCCTTGAACACTGAAGCTTTCTTT. Encoded protein: CASRTGLKALNTEAFF.